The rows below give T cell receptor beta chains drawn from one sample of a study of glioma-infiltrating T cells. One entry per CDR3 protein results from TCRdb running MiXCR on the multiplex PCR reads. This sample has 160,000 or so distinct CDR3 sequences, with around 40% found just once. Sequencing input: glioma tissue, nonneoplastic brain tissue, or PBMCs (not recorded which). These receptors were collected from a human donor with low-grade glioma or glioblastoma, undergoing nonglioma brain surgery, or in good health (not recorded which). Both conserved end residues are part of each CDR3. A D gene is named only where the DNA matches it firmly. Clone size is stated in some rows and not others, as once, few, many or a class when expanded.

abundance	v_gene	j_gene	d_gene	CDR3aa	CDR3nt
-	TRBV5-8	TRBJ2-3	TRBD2	CASRAKRGPGDTQYF	TGTGCCAGCAGAGCCAAGCGGGGGCCAGGGGATACGCAGTATTTT
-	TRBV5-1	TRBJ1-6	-	CASSPRTGSSNSPLNF	TGCGCCAGCAGCCCGCGGACGGGAAGCAGTAATTCACCCCTCAACTTT
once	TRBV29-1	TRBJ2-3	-	CSGGIVTDTQYF	TGCAGCGGGGGAATTGTAACAGATACGCAGTATTTT
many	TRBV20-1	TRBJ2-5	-	CSVLDRLGETQYF	TGCAGTGTCTTAGACAGATTAGGAGAGACCCAGTACTTC
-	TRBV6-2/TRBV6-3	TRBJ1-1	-	CASNYRLNTEDFF	TGTGCCAGCAATTATCGGTTGAACACTGAAGATTTCTTT
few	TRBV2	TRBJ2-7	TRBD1	CASSQDRGRYYEQYF	TGTGCCAGCAGTCAAGACAGGGGGCGTTATTACGAGCAGTACTTC
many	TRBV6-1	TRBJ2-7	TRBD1	CASFDGTGSYEQYF	TGTGCCAGCTTCGATGGGACAGGGTCCTACGAGCAGTACTTC
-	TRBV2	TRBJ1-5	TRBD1	CASSEGDRRDQPQHF	TGTGCCAGCAGTGAAGGGGACAGGAGAGATCAGCCCCAGCATTTT
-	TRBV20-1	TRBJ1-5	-	CSARDTRYSNQPKHF	TGCAGTGCTAGAGATACGAGATATAGCAATCAGCCCAAGCATTTT
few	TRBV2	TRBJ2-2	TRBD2	CASSELAGDTGELFF	TGTGCCAGCAGTGAACTAGCGGGAGACACCGGGGAGCTGTTTTTT
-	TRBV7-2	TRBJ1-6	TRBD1	CASSTRDRGLHNSPLHF	TGTGCCAGCAGCACCAGGGACAGGGGACTCCATAATTCACCCCTCCACTTT
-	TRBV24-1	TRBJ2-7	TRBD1	CATSDLGQTREQYF	TGTGCCACCAGTGACTTGGGACAGACTCGGGAGCAGTACTTC
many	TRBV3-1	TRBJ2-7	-	CASSTLAQAREQYF	TGTGCCAGCAGTACACTAGCCCAGGCCAGGGAGCAGTACTTC
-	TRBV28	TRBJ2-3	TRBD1	CASSLWGVGTGSTDTQYF	TGTGCCAGCAGTTTATGGGGTGTGGGGACAGGGTCCACAGATACGCAGTATTTT
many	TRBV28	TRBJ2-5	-	CASRGPGKTQYF	TGTGCCAGCAGAGGGCCGGGGAAGACCCAGTACTTC
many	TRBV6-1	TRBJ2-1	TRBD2	CASRIGSTSGAYNEQFF	TGTGCCAGCAGGATCGGATCGACTAGCGGGGCCTACAATGAGCAGTTCTTC
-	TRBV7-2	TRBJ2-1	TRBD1	CASSLAVGQSSYNEQSF	TGTGCCAGCAGCTTAGCGGTGGGACAGAGCTCCTACAATGAGCAGTCCTTC
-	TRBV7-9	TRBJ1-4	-	CASSENSGGGNEKLFF	TGTGCCAGCAGCGAAAACTCGGGGGGCGGTAATGAAAAACTGTTTTTT
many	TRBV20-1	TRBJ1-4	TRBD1	CSARDPGQPNEKLFF	TGCAGTGCTAGGGATCCGGGACAGCCTAATGAAAAACTGTTTTTT
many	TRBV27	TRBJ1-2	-	CASSFSVGYGYTF	TGTGCCAGCAGTTTTAGTGTCGGCTATGGCTACACCTTC
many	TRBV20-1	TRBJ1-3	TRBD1	CSASGTDSGNTIYF	TGCAGTGCCTCCGGGACAGACTCTGGAAACACCATATATTTT
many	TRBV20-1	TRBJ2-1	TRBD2	CSATSSGWEQFF	TGCAGTGCGACCTCTAGCGGGTGGGAGCAGTTCTTC
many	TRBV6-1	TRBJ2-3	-	CASSPTRSDTQYF	TGTGCCAGCAGCCCTACCAGGTCGGATACGCAGTATTTT
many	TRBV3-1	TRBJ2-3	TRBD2	CASSQLSAGGRTDTQYF	TGTGCCAGCAGCCAACTCAGCGCGGGAGGACGCACAGATACGCAGTATTTT
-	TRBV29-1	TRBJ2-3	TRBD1	CSHNRGSDRQYF	TGCAGCCATAACAGGGGTTCAGATAGGCAGTATTTT
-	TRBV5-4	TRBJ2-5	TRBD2	CASSLDLAGGQETQYF	TGTGCCAGCAGCTTGGATCTAGCGGGAGGGCAAGAGACCCAGTACTTC
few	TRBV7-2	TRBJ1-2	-	CASSSGTRGGYTF	TGTGCCAGCAGCTCAGGGACCCGCGGAGGCTACACCTTC
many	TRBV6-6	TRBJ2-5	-	CASSYSDGGQETQYF	TGTGCCAGCAGTTACTCGGACGGGGGCCAAGAGACCCAGTACTTC
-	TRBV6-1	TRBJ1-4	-	CASKEGSEYEKLFF	TGTGCCAGCAAAGAAGGGTCGGAGTATGAAAAACTGTTTTTT
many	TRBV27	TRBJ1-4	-	CASSLGSATNEKLFF	TGTGCCAGCAGTTTAGGGAGCGCAACTAATGAAAAACTGTTTTTT
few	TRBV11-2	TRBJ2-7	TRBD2	CASSYSGRDEQYF	TGTGCCAGCAGCTATAGCGGGAGGGATGAGCAGTACTTC
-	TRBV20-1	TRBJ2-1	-	CSARRRGGGGARSYNEQFF	TGCAGTGCCAGGCGAAGAGGGGGGGGTGGCGCCCGCTCCTACAATGAGCAGTTCTTC
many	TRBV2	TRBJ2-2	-	CAISTGELFF	TGTGCCATCTCCACCGGGGAGCTGTTTTTT
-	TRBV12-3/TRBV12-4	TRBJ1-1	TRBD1	CASSGGNRDRITEAFF	TGTGCCAGCAGTGGGGGAAACCGGGACAGGATCACTGAAGCTTTCTTT
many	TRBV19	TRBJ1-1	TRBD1	CASTIGTAMEAFF	TGTGCCAGTACCATAGGGACAGCAATGGAAGCTTTCTTT
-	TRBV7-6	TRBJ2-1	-	CASSLSRPNEQFF	TGTGCCAGCAGCTTAAGCCGGCCCAATGAGCAGTTCTTC
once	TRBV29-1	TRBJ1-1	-	CSARRFGDTEAFF	TGCAGCGCCCGGAGGTTCGGCGACACTGAAGCTTTCTTT
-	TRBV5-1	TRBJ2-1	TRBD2	CASSPNILAGGPNNEQFF	TGCGCCAGCAGCCCGAATATATTAGCGGGAGGGCCCAACAATGAGCAGTTCTTC
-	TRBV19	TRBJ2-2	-	CASSPKFSGELFF	TGTGCCAGTAGTCCCAAGTTTTCCGGGGAGCTGTTTTTT
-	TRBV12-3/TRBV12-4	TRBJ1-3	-	CASSPQTGLGGTIYF	TGTGCCAGCAGTCCTCAAACCGGACTAGGAGGCACCATATATTTT
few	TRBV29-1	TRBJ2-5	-	CSVASSTETQYF	TGCAGCGTTGCGAGTTCGACGGAGACCCAGTACTTC
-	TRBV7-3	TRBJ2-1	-	CASSARGSAAEQFF	TGTGCCAGCAGCGCGAGGGGTTCGGCGGCAGAGCAGTTCTTC
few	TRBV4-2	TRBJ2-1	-	CASSQERGEQFF	TGTGCCAGCAGCCAAGAACGTGGTGAGCAGTTCTTC
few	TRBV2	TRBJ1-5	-	CASSPRGGRGFGQPQHF	TGTGCCAGCAGTCCCCGTGGAGGGAGGGGATTTGGACAGCCCCAGCATTTT
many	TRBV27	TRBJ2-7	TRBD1	CASSLLGQGVDEQYF	TGTGCCAGCAGTTTACTGGGACAGGGCGTCGACGAGCAGTACTTC
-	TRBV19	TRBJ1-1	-	CASSPHSSNNEAFF	TGTGCCAGTAGTCCCCATTCAAGTAACAATGAAGCTTTCTTT
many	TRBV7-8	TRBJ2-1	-	CASSLEWSLNEQFF	TGTGCCAGCAGCTTAGAGTGGAGCTTGAATGAGCAGTTCTTC
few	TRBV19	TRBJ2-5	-	CASSMGPVETQYF	TGTGCCAGTAGTATGGGTCCGGTAGAGACCCAGTACTTC
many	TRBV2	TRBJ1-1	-	CASMMVFVGTEAFF	TGTGCCAGCATGATGGTCTTCGTAGGCACTGAAGCTTTCTTT
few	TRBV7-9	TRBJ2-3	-	CASSLGAPVDTQYF	TGTGCCAGCAGCTTAGGGGCCCCCGTAGATACGCAGTATTTT
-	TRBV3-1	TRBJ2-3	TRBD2	CASSAGLAGSDTQYF	TGTGCCAGCAGCGCGGGACTAGCGGGATCAGATACACAGTATTTT
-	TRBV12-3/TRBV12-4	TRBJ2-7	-	CASSLNSEQYF	TGTGCCAGCAGTTTAAATAGCGAGCAGTACTTC
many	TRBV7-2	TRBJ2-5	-	CASSLQLRYQETQYF	TGTGCCAGCAGCCTCCAACTACGGTACCAAGAGACCCAGTACTTC
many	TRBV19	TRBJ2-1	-	CASSIGRNNEQFF	TGTGCCAGTAGTATTGGACGGAACAATGAGCAGTTCTTC
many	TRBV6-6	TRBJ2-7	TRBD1	CASSYSRDRTYEQYF	TGTGCCAGCAGTTACTCCCGGGACAGAACCTACGAGCAGTACTTC
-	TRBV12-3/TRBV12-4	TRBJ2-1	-	CASSPRGTAYNEQFF	TGTGCCAGCAGTCCTAGGGGGACCGCCTACAATGAGCAGTTCTTC
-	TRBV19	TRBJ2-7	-	CASSSNLGDLKQYF	TGTGCCAGTAGTAGTAATTTGGGTGACCTCAAGCAGTACTTC
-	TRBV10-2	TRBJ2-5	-	CAIIWTAQETQYF	TGTGCCATCATCTGGACAGCACAAGAGACCCAGTACTTC